This T cell receptor beta chain was sequenced in a study of beta chain features in type 1 diabetes. Across the whole study: Examination covered 107,917,701 sorted cells spanning all samples.

Of the isolated RNA, all was reverse transcribed, and so the sequenced material was expressed TCRB transcripts. Assay: immunoSEQ multiplex PCR; the TCRdb copy retains only in-frame clones and omits some. The sample lists 450,000 to 550,000 clones, over 25% occurring once. CDR1 is SQVTM and CDR2 is ANQGSEA in the germline V gene. V shed 1 base and J shed 6 bases, with 13 bases lying between them. The CDR3 is 13 residues long. This clone has only a few counts. The receptor was derived from a man between 18 and 35 years old in good health. The chain joins TRBV29-1 to TRBJ2-7, with D hard to call. Sample: naive CD4+ T cells from blood. The CDR3 region has the DNA TGCAGCGTTGAAGGCAGAAGCTCAGCCGAGCAGTACTTC. Encoded protein: CSVEGRSSAEQYF.